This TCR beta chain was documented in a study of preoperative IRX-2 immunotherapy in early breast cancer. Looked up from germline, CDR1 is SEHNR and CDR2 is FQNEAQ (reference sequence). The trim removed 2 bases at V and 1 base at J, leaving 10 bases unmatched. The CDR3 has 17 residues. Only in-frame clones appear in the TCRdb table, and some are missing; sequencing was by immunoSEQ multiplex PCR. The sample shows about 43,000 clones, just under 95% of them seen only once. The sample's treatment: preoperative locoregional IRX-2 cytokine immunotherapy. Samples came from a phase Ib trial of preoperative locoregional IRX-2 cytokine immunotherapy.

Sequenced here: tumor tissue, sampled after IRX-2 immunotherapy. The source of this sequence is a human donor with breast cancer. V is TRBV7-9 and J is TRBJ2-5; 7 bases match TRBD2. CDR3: CASSLRGGGNPQETQYF. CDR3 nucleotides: TGTGCCAGCAGCTTACGTGGGGGGGGGAACCCCCAAGAGACCCAGTACTTC.